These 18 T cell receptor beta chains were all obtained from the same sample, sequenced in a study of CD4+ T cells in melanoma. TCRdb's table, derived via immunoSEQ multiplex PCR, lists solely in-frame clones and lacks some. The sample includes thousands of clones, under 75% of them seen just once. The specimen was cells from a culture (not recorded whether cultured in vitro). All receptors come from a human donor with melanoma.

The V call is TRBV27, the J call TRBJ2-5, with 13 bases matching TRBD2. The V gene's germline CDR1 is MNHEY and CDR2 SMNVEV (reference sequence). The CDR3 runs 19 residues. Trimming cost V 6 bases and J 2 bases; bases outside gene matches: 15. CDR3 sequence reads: CASSQKAPRLAGGQETQYF. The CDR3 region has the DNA TGTGCCAGCAGCCAGAAGGCCCCCCGACTAGCGGGGGGTCAAGAGACCCAGTACTTC.

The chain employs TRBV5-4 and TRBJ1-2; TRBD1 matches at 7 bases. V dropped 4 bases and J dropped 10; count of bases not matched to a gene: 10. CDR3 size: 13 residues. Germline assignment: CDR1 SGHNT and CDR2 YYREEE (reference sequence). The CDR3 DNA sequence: TGTGCCAGCAGCCAGACAGGGAAGCGAGACTACACCTTC. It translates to CASSQTGKRDYTF.

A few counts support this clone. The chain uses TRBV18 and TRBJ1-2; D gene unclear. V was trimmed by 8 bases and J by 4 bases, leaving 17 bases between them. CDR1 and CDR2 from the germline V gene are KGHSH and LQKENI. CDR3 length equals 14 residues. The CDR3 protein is CASRIGTRSYGYTF. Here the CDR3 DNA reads TGTGCCAGCCGGATCGGCACCCGCAGCTATGGCTACACCTTC.

The CDR3 DNA is TGTGCCAGCAGAATAACACAGGGTCCCACCGGGGAGCTGTTTTTT. This encodes CASRITQGPTGELFF. The chain has TRBV2 and TRBJ2-2; the D gene is possibly TRBD1 (6 bases). This CDR3 contains 15 residues. V lost 6 bases, J lost 4 bases, and 15 bases lay in between. Germline CDR1 reads SNHLY; CDR2 reads FYNNEI.

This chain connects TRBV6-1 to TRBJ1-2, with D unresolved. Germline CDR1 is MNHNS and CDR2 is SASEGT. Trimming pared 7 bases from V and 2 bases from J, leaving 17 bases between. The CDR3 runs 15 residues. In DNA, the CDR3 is TGTGCCAGCAATCTGACTCCCACCCTGAACTATGGCTACACCTTC. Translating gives CASNLTPTLNYGYTF.

CDR3 sequence reads: CASSLWGASGGADTQYF. The CDR3 DNA is TGCGCCAGCAGCTTGTGGGGAGCTAGCGGGGGGGCAGATACGCAGTATTTT. V gene TRBV5-1 combines with J gene TRBJ2-3; 12 positions agree with TRBD2. V lost 1 base and J lost 4; bases outside the gene matches: 7. Germline V lookup: CDR1 SGHRS, CDR2 YFSETQ. CDR3 length equals 17 residues.

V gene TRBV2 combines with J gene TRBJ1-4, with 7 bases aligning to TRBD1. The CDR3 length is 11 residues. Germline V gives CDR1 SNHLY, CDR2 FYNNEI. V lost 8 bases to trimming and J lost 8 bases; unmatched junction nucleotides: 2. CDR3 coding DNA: TGTGCCAGCCGGACAGGCGAAAAACTGTTTTTT. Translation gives CASRTGEKLFF. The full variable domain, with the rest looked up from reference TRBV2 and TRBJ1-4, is EPEVTQTPSHQVTQMGQEVILRCVPISNHLYFYWYRQILGQKVEFLVSFYNNEISEKSEIFDDQFSVERPDGSNFTLKIRSTKLEDSAMYFCASRTGEKLFFGSGTQLSVL.

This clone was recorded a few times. The CDR3 DNA reads as TGTGCCAGCAGCTCTAGACTCCAGAGCAATTCACCCCTCCACTTT. Amino acid sequence: CASSSRLQSNSPLHF. The chain recombines TRBV5-5 with TRBJ1-6; D is unclear. The V gene lost 3 bases and the J gene lost 7 bases, with 14 bases spanning the gap. The germline V gene encodes CDR1 SGHKS and CDR2 YYEKEE (reference sequence). The CDR3 covers 15 residues.

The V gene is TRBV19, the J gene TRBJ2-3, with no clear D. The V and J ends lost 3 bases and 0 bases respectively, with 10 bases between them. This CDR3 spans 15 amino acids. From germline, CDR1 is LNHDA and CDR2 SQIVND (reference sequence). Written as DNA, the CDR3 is TGTGCCAGTAGTATCGGCAGCTATAGCACAGATACGCAGTATTTT. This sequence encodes CASSIGSYSTDTQYF.

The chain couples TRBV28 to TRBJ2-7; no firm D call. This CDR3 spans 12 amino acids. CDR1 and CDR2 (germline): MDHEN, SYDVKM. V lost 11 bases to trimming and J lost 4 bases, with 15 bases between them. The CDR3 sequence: CASGQRQYEQYF. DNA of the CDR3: TGTGCCTCCGGCCAGCGACAATACGAGCAGTACTTC.

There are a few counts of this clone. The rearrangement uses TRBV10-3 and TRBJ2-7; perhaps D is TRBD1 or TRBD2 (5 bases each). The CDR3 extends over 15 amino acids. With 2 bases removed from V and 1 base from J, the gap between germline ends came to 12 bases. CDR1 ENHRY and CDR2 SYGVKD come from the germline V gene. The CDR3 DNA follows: TGTGCCATCAGTGAGGAGGGGACCGGTTCCTACGAGCAGTACTTC. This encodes CAISEEGTGSYEQYF.

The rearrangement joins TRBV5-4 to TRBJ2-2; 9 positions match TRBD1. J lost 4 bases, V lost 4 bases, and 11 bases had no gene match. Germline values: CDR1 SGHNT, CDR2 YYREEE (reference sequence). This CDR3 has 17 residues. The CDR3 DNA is TGTGCCAGCAGCCCCACGACAGGGGGGGTTGGCACCGGGGAGCTGTTTTTT. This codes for CASSPTTGGVGTGELFF.

In nucleotides, the CDR3 is TGTGCCAGCAGCTTAGTCCCAGCAACCCACAATGAGCAGTTCTTC. It encodes CASSLVPATHNEQFF. The chain combines TRBV7-3 with TRBJ2-1; no definite D call. From germline, CDR1 is SGHTA and CDR2 FQGTGA. Trimming removed 2 bases at V and 5 bases at J, with 13 bases between. The CDR3 has 15 residues.

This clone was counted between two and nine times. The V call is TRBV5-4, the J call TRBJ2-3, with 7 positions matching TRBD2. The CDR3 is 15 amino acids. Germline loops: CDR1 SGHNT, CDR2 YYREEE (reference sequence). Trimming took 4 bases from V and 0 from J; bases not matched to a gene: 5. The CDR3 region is CASSGRLASTDTQYF. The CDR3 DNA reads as TGTGCCAGCAGCGGGCGACTAGCTAGCACAGATACGCAGTATTTT.

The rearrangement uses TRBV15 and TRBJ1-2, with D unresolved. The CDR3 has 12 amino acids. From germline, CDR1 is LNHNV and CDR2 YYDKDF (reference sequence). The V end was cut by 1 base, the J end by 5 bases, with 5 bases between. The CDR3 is CATSRAGYGYTF. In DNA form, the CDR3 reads TGTGCCACCAGCAGAGCTGGGTATGGCTACACCTTC. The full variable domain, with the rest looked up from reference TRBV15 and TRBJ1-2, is DAMVIQNPRYQVTQFGKPVTLSCSQTLNHNVMYWYQQKSSQAPKLLFHYYDKDFNNEADTPDNFQSRRPNTSFCFLDIRSPGLGDTAMYLCATSRAGYGYTFGSGTRLTVV.

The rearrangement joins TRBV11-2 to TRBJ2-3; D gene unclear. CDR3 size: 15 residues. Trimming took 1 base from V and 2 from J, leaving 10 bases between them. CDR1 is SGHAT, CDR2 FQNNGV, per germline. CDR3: CASSLVSLVTDTQYF. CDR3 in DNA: TGTGCCAGCAGCTTAGTTTCCTTGGTCACAGATACGCAGTATTTT.

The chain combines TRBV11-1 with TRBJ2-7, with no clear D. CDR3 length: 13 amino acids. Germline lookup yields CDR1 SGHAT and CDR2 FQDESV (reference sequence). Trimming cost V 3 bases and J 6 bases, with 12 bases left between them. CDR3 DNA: TGTGCCAGCAGCTTTTACCTATCCGGCGAGCAGTACTTC. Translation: CASSFYLSGEQYF.

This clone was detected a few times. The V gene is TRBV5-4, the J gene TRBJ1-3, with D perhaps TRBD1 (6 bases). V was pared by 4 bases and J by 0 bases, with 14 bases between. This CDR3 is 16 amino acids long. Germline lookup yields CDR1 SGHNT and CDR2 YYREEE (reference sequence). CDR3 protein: CASSSRTESSGNTIYF. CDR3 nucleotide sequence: TGTGCCAGCAGCAGCAGGACAGAAAGCTCTGGAAACACCATATATTTT. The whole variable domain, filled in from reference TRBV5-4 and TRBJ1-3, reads ETGVTQSPTHLIKTRGQQVTLRCSSQSGHNTVSWYQQALGQGPQFIFQYYREEENGRGNFPPRFSGLQFPNYSSELNVNALELDDSALYLCASSSRTESSGNTIYFGEGSWLTVV.